This TCR beta chain was recovered during a study of long-term antiretroviral therapy in people with HIV. In the study overall: There is a gap of about a decade between the earliest samples and the later 2015 immediate-ART recommendation. General study points: The study collected no data on ART adherence, viral resistance or therapy changes. Repertoire dominance by clones expanded before ART was seen at all time points.

Survey level was the resolution at which the v3.0 immunoSEQ assay ran. Profiling relied on immunoSEQ multiplex PCR, and the TCRdb table lists in-frame clones only, not all of them. The table shows 20,000 or so clones, with about 78% occurring only once. This clone occurred once. Its antigen is still unknown. Ahead of DNA extraction, samples held about 0.95-11 million cryopreserved PBMC each. Source: unsorted PBMCs, taken 2.9 years after starting antiretroviral therapy. The source is a woman in her twenties or thirties with HIV.

CDR3: CASSLGPEQYF. CDR3 coding DNA: TGCGCCAGCAGCTTGGGCCCCGAGCAGTACTTC. The chain has TRBV5-1 and TRBJ2-5; D is uncertain. The J call may be incorrect, as the DNA end agrees better with TRBJ2-7. The CDR3 extends over 11 amino acids. CDR1 is SGHRS and CDR2 is YFSETQ in the germline V gene.